Below, 27 T cell receptor beta chains from the same sample are listed, as sequenced in a study of CD8 T cells in Susac syndrome. An input of roughly 0.5 to 1 ug of RNA was subjected to reverse transcription using random hexamers. TCRdb redid the calling of the immunoSEQ multiplex PCR reads with MiXCR, one entry per CDR3 protein. The table includes about 150,000 distinct CDR3 sequences, just under 95% detected once. Sequenced sample: CD8+ T cells from PBMCs. Every receptor here comes from a human donor with multiple sclerosis.

The chain couples TRBV27 to TRBJ1-1, with no clear D. V was clipped by 7 bases and J by 3 bases, with 9 bases between them. CDR1 MNHEY and CDR2 SMNVEV come from the germline V gene (reference sequence). The CDR3 runs to 12 residues. CDR3 sequence reads: CASKRAHTEAFF. DNA of the CDR3: TGTGCCAGCAAAAGGGCGCACACTGAAGCTTTCTTT.

The chain couples TRBV7-2 to TRBJ1-2, with D unresolved. The CDR3 is 14 amino acids. Germline loops: CDR1 SGHTA, CDR2 FQGNSA. V was clipped by 5 bases and J by 4 bases, with 14 bases between them. The chain's CDR3 is CASSPREDPYGYTF. Written as DNA, the CDR3 is TGTGCCAGCAGCCCACGGGAGGACCCCTATGGCTACACCTTC. The whole variable domain, remainder taken from reference TRBV7-2 and TRBJ1-2, is GAGVSQSPSNKVTEKGKDVELRCDPISGHTALYWYRQSLGQGLEFLIYFQGNSAPDKSGLPSDRFSAERTGGSVSTLTIQRTQQEDSAVYLCASSPREDPYGYTFGSGTRLTVV.

V is TRBV7-9 and J is TRBJ1-2, with D perhaps matching TRBD1 (6 bases). Germline CDR1 reads SEHNR; CDR2 reads FQNEAQ (reference sequence). The CDR3 spans 13 residues. Trimming shortened V by 7 bases and J by 4 bases, and 13 bases separated the two germline ends. CDR3 DNA sequence: TGTGCCAGCACCGACGACAGGACCTATGGCTACACCTTC. Protein product: CASTDDRTYGYTF.

The V and J genes are TRBV27 and TRBJ2-1; D possibly corresponds to TRBD2 (5 bases). The CDR3 consists of 14 residues. Germline V lookup: CDR1 MNHEY, CDR2 SMNVEV (reference sequence). Trimming left V 2 bases short and J 4 bases short, with 9 bases between. The CDR3 DNA follows: TGTGCCAGCAGTTTAAGCGGCCGTTACAATGAGCAGTTCTTC. Amino acids: CASSLSGRYNEQFF.

This clonotype is a singleton in its sample. The rearrangement uses TRBV19 and TRBJ2-1, with TRBD2 matching over 11 bases. Germline V gene data show CDR1 as LNHDA and CDR2 as SQIVND (reference sequence). V lost 5 bases and J lost 8; bases outside the gene matches: 8. This CDR3 has 15 amino acids. The DNA for the CDR3 is TGTGCCAGTAGTTTAGCGGGGGGGACGGGCGATGAGCAGTTCTTC. Translation gives CASSLAGGTGDEQFF.

This chain joins TRBV2 and TRBJ2-3, with 11 bases that match TRBD1. The CDR3 runs to 16 residues. Per germline, CDR1 SNHLY and CDR2 FYNNEI. J was trimmed by 4 bases and V by 5 bases; bases with no gene match: 8. CDR3 nucleotide sequence: TGTGCCAGCAGTTACCGGGACAGGGGGTTTGCAGATACGCAGTATTTT. This translates into CASSYRDRGFADTQYF.

V gene TRBV5-1 combines with J gene TRBJ2-5; 7 bases agree with TRBD1. With V trimmed by 10 bases and J by 4 bases, 13 bases remained unmatched. The CDR3 length is 14 residues. Per the germline V gene, CDR1 is SGHRS and CDR2 is YFSETQ. In DNA, the CDR3 is TGCGCCTCCAGAGGGTCCAGGGGGTCAGAGACCCAGTACTTC. This encodes CASRGSRGSETQYF.

The chain joins TRBV30 to TRBJ2-3; D is possibly TRBD1 or TRBD2 (6 bases each). This CDR3 has 13 residues. V was cut by 3 bases and J by 4 bases, with 11 bases left in between. Germline V gene sequence: CDR1 GTSNPN, CDR2 SVGIG (reference sequence). The CDR3 DNA sequence: TGTGCCTGGAGGGGGGGCTCGGCAGATACGCAGTATTTT. Translation: CAWRGGSADTQYF.

The V gene is TRBV28, the J gene TRBJ2-7, with 7 bases aligning to TRBD1. Germline loops: CDR1 MDHEN, CDR2 SYDVKM. This CDR3 region has 14 residues. With 4 bases clipped from V and 3 bases from J, the junction kept 6 bases outside the gene matches. The CDR3 reads CASSYRQGNYEQYF. The CDR3 bases are TGTGCCAGCAGTTATCGACAGGGTAACTACGAGCAGTACTTC.

V and J are TRBV25-1 and TRBJ2-1; D gene uncertain. Germline V CDR1 and CDR2: MGHDK, SYGVNS. The CDR3 spans 14 residues. Trimming stripped 1 base from V and 3 bases from J, with 7 bases between. DNA of the CDR3: TGTGCCAGCAGTGAATGGTCATTCTACAATGAGCAGTTCTTC. As protein: CASSEWSFYNEQFF. Full variable domain (outside the CDR3, taken from reference TRBV25-1 and TRBJ2-1): EADIYQTPRYLVIGTGKKITLECSQTMGHDKMYWYQQDPGMELHLIHYSYGVNSTEKGDLSSESTVSRIRTEHFPLTLESARPSHTSQYLCASSEWSFYNEQFFGPGTRLTVL.

The V gene is TRBV27, the J gene TRBJ1-1; 7 positions match TRBD1. Looked up from germline, CDR1 is MNHEY and CDR2 is SMNVEV (reference sequence). V gave up 2 bases and J gave up 2 bases; unmatched junction bases: 8. The CDR3 covers 16 residues. Written as DNA, the CDR3 is TGTGCCAGCAGTTTAACAAGGACAGGCGTTAACACTGAAGCTTTCTTT. This sequence encodes CASSLTRTGVNTEAFF.

The V gene is TRBV29-1, the J gene TRBJ1-3; D remains ambiguous. Germline V gene data show CDR1 as SQVTM and CDR2 as ANQGSEA. CDR3 length: 11 residues. Trimming took off 4 bases at V and 7 bases at J, with 8 bases between the two ends. The CDR3 sequence is CSVGSGNTIYF. Written as DNA, the CDR3 is TGCAGCGTTGGGTCCGGGAACACCATATATTTT.

This CDR3 is CASRQRVQETQYF. The CDR3 DNA follows: TGTGCCAGCAGGCAGCGGGTCCAAGAGACCCAGTACTTC. The chain combines TRBV7-9 with TRBJ2-5, with D perhaps TRBD2 (6 bases). The CDR3 contains 13 residues. Germline CDR1 is SEHNR and CDR2 is FQNEAQ (reference sequence). The V end lost 6 bases, the J end lost 1 base, and 9 bases lay between the germline ends.

This rearrangement joins TRBV27 to TRBJ2-1; TRBD1 might be the D (6 bases). CDR1 and CDR2 from the germline V gene are MNHEY and SMNVEV (reference sequence). Trimming pared 10 bases from V and 7 bases from J, leaving 29 bases between. The CDR3 covers 17 residues. The CDR3 DNA is TGTGCCACCCAAACAGACACCGGGACAAAGACCTCGAATGAGCAGTTCTTC. It specifies CATQTDTGTKTSNEQFF.

This clonotype has only one observation. CDR3 residues: CASSPGQGVYNEQFF. The CDR3 bases are TGTGCCAGCTCACCTGGACAGGGGGTATACAATGAGCAGTTCTTC. V and J are TRBV18 and TRBJ2-1, with TRBD1 identical over 10 bases. There are 15 residues in the CDR3. Germline CDR1 KGHSH, CDR2 LQKENI. J gave up 4 bases and V 3 bases, and 3 bases lay outside the gene matches.

This clonotype appeared once. The chain uses TRBV30 and TRBJ1-2, with D possibly matching TRBD1 (6 bases). The ends were cut back, 2 bases at V and 6 bases at J, with 13 bases in the middle. CDR1 GTSNPN and CDR2 SVGIG come from the germline V gene (reference sequence). The CDR3 is made up of 13 amino acids. CDR3 amino acids: CAWSLGGLDGYTF. In DNA form, the CDR3 reads TGTGCCTGGAGTCTCGGGGGGCTGGATGGCTACACCTTC. The full variable domain, completed using reference TRBV30 and TRBJ1-2, is SQTIHQWPATLVQPVGSPLSLECTVEGTSNPNLYWYRQAAGRGLQLLFYSVGIGQISSEVPQNLSASRPQDRQFILSSKKLLLSDSGFYLCAWSLGGLDGYTFGSGTRLTVV.

V usage is TRBV3-1 and J usage is TRBJ2-1; 7 nucleotides align to TRBD2. The CDR3 is 16 residues long. CDR1 is LGHDT and CDR2 is YNNKEL in the germline V gene (reference sequence). V shed 0 bases and J 4 bases; nucleotides not matched to a gene: 6. CDR3 coding DNA: TGTGCCAGCAGCCAAGAATGGGCGGGGGTATACAATGAGCAGTTCTTC. Encoded protein: CASSQEWAGVYNEQFF.

CDR3 bases: TGTGCCAGCAGCAGATTGGGGGGAAGGGGGTACGAGCAGTACTTC. Amino acid sequence: CASSRLGGRGYEQYF. J is TRBJ2-7 and V is TRBV27, with D tentatively TRBD1 or TRBD2 (6 bases each). This CDR3 region has 15 residues. V lost 6 bases and J lost 4, with 19 bases in between. Germline-derived CDR1 and CDR2 are MNHEY and SMNVEV (reference sequence).

The chain carries TRBV29-1 and TRBJ2-1, with D tentatively TRBD2 (5 bases). The CDR3 length is 12 residues. Germline V CDR1 and CDR2: SQVTM, ANQGSEA. Trimming took off 7 bases at V and 4 bases at J, with 11 bases between the two ends. The CDR3 nucleotides read TGCAGCGCCCCTTCGGGATACAATGAGCAGTTCTTC. Residues: CSAPSGYNEQFF.

CDR3 DNA: TGTGCCACCTCTCAGGGGGGTTTGCGCGAGCAGTACTTC. Protein: CATSQGGLREQYF. J is TRBJ2-7 and V is TRBV2; D is perhaps TRBD1 (7 bases). The germline CDR1 and CDR2 sequences are SNHLY and FYNNEI. V was trimmed by 10 bases and J by 6 bases, leaving 19 bases between them. The CDR3 loop spans 13 amino acids.

This clonotype showed up just once. The chain employs TRBV2 and TRBJ2-1; the D is unclear. Germline CDR1 is SNHLY and CDR2 is FYNNEI. The CDR3 length is 13 residues. Deletions cut 8 bases from V and 3 bases from J, with 11 bases between. The CDR3 DNA is TGTGCCAGCGGGGATGCCGTCTACAATGAGCAGTTCTTC. Translating it yields CASGDAVYNEQFF.

The chain recombines TRBV29-1 with TRBJ1-1; TRBD1 might be the D (6 bases). V was shortened by 0 bases and J by 5 bases, with 22 bases between the two germline ends. The CDR3 extends over 17 amino acids. CDR1 is SQVTM, CDR2 ANQGSEA, per germline. The CDR3, as DNA: TGCAGCGTTGAAGATCGGCAGGGGCACGGTCCGGGGACTGAAGCTTTCTTT. This gives the protein CSVEDRQGHGPGTEAFF.

The V call is TRBV24-1, the J call TRBJ1-2; the D gene is possibly TRBD1 (5 bases). The CDR3 covers 14 residues. CDR1 is KGHDR, CDR2 SFDVKD, per germline. With 5 bases removed from V and 7 bases from J, the gap between germline ends came to 16 bases. CDR3 coding DNA: TGTGCCACCAGTGGAGGGGACCTGGGCTCTGGCTACACCTTC. This sequence encodes CATSGGDLGSGYTF.

The chain carries TRBV14 and TRBJ2-7, with 7 nucleotides matching TRBD1. CDR3 length equals 13 residues. V was pared by 8 bases and J by 0 bases, with 4 bases of the junction left unmatched. Germline V CDR1 and CDR2: SGHDN, FVKESK. CDR3: CASGTESSYEQYF. DNA for the CDR3: TGTGCCAGCGGGACAGAGAGCTCCTACGAGCAGTACTTC.

The chain uses TRBV28 and TRBJ2-4, with D perhaps TRBD1 (5 bases). The V and J ends lost 2 bases and 8 bases respectively, with 16 bases between them. The CDR3 consists of 15 residues. Germline V gene lookup returns CDR1 MDHEN and CDR2 SYDVKM. The CDR3 nucleotides read TGTGCCAGCAGTTTAGACAGCCCCTCCAAGGACATTCAGTACTTC. Translating gives CASSLDSPSKDIQYF.

This clonotype has just one count. This rearrangement joins TRBV19 to TRBJ2-7, with 8 bases lining up with TRBD1. V was pared by 5 bases and J by 5 bases, with 11 bases of the junction left unmatched. This CDR3 spans 15 amino acids. The germline CDR1 and CDR2 sequences are LNHDA and SQIVND (reference sequence). The CDR3 sequence is CASSAAGGAGHEQYF. The DNA of the CDR3 is TGTGCCAGTAGTGCTGCAGGGGGCGCGGGGCACGAGCAGTACTTC. Full variable domain (outside the CDR3, taken from reference TRBV19 and TRBJ2-7): DGGITQSPKYLFRKEGQNVTLSCEQNLNHDAMYWYRQDPGQGLRLIYYSQIVNDFQKGDIAEGYSVSREKKESFPLTVTSAQKNPTAFYLCASSAAGGAGHEQYFGPGTRLTVT.

The gene calls are TRBV6-1 and TRBJ1-5; the D is unclear. Per the germline V gene, CDR1 is MNHNS and CDR2 is SASEGT. Trimming pared 5 bases from V and 6 bases from J, leaving 2 bases between. The CDR3 sequence is 10 residues long. CDR3 coding DNA: TGTGCCAGCAGTCGTCAGCCCCAGCATTTT. Protein product: CASSRQPQHF.